The rows below give T cell receptor beta chains drawn from one sample of a study of T cell changes during pregnancy in multiple sclerosis. This table comes from immunoSEQ multiplex PCR, and its TCRdb copy is limited to in-frame clones, with some not included. The table has some 43,000 clones, 90% seen once. Sequenced here: peripheral blood, sampled in the first trimester of pregnancy. Receptor source: a female donor in good health, enrolled as a control in a pregnancy study. The CDR3 runs from the conserved cysteine through the conserved F or W. A D gene is named only where the DNA matches it firmly. A clone size is listed for some rows: how often the clone was seen (once, few, many), or a class if it is expanded.

>TRBJ2-1|-|once|TRBV10-1
CASSGNQRSSYNEQFF
TGCGCCAGCAGTGGGAACCAAAGGAGCTCCTACAATGAGCAGTTCTTC
>TRBJ1-2|-|-|TRBV28
CASSTSGNGYTF
TGTGCCAGCAGCACTTCGGGGAATGGCTACACCTTC
>TRBJ1-2|-|-|TRBV2
CARGLYGGGYTF
TGTGCCAGGGGCCTTTATGGGGGCGGCTACACCTTC
>TRBJ2-2|TRBD2|-|TRBV9
CASSVLSSGANTGELFF
TGTGCCAGCAGCGTACTCTCTAGCGGGGCGAACACCGGGGAGCTGTTTTTT
>TRBJ2-5|TRBD2|-|TRBV4-3
CASSERTSGTPGGETQYF
TGCGCCAGCAGCGAAAGGACTAGCGGGACCCCCGGGGGGGAGACCCAGTACTTC
>TRBJ2-3|-|-|TRBV28
CASSANHQNTQYF
TGTGCCAGCAGCGCAAACCATCAGAATACGCAGTATTTT
>TRBJ2-1|TRBD2|-|TRBV28
CASRNYRAGTSGRRASEQFF
TGTGCCAGCAGAAACTACAGGGCCGGGACTAGCGGGAGACGAGCATCTGAGCAGTTCTTC
>TRBJ2-1|TRBD2|few|TRBV9
CASGTGLGINEQFF
TGTGCCAGCGGGACGGGACTAGGGATTAATGAGCAGTTCTTC
>TRBJ1-1|TRBD1|-|TRBV19
CASRQGDEAFF
TGTGCCAGTCGACAGGGTGACGAAGCTTTCTTT
>TRBJ1-4|TRBD1|-|TRBV6-1
CASSASRDRVEKLFF
TGTGCCAGCAGTGCAAGCCGAGACAGGGTCGAAAAACTGTTTTTT
>TRBJ2-7|TRBD1|-|TRBV29-1
CSAEGLSGTGAEQYF
TGCAGCGCCGAAGGGCTCTCTGGGACAGGGGCCGAGCAGTACTTC
>TRBJ2-1|-|-|TRBV28
CASSAGRGSYNEQFF
TGTGCCAGCAGTGCGGGCCGCGGCTCCTACAATGAGCAGTTCTTC
>TRBJ2-1|-|-|TRBV19
CATGRTDEQFF
TGTGCCACCGGGAGAACGGATGAGCAGTTCTTC
>TRBJ2-7|TRBD1|-|TRBV10-2
CATEDRGGSYEQYF
TGCGCCACCGAGGACAGGGGAGGCTCCTACGAGCAGTACTTC
>TRBJ2-7|-|-|TRBV11-2
CASSSGFRPYEQYF
TGTGCCAGCAGCTCGGGATTTCGGCCCTACGAGCAGTACTTC
>TRBJ2-1|-|-|TRBV5-4
CASSLSGQSYNEQFF
TGTGCCAGCAGCTTAAGTGGACAAAGTTACAATGAGCAGTTCTTC
>TRBJ2-1|-|-|TRBV7-9
CASSPIANNEQFF
TGTGCCAGCAGCCCAATAGCCAACAATGAGCAGTTCTTC
>TRBJ2-7|-|-|TRBV5-5
CASSLPGVHEQYF
TGTGCCAGCAGCTTGCCGGGGGTCCACGAGCAGTACTTC
>TRBJ2-5|TRBD2|once|TRBV29-1
CSVVTSGRETQYF
TGCAGCGTTGTTACTAGCGGGCGCGAGACCCAGTACTTC
>TRBJ2-1|TRBD2|once|TRBV6-4
CASSDGAGILNEQFF
TGTGCCAGCAGTGACGGAGCGGGGATACTCAATGAGCAGTTCTTC
>TRBJ1-1|-|-|TRBV2
CASSQGPTVNTEAFF
TGTGCCAGCAGTCAGGGGCCAACAGTGAACACTGAAGCTTTCTTT
>TRBJ2-3|-|-|TRBV5-6
CASSLGLSTDTQYF
TGTGCCAGCAGCCTGGGACTTAGCACAGATACGCAGTATTTT
>TRBJ2-7|TRBD1|few|TRBV19
CASNLGQGAEEQYF
TGTGCCAGTAACCTCGGACAGGGGGCGGAAGAGCAGTACTTC
>TRBJ2-1|-|many|TRBV2
CASSRGVDNEQFF
TGTGCCAGCAGCAGGGGGGTCGACAATGAGCAGTTCTTC
>TRBJ1-2|-|-|TRBV18
CASSPDQGSHYGYTF
TGTGCCAGCTCACCAGACCAGGGGTCCCACTATGGCTACACCTTC
>TRBJ2-5|TRBD2|-|TRBV4-1
CASSQESLDGGAAETQYF
TGCGCCAGCAGCCAAGAGTCATTGGACGGGGGGGCGGCGGAGACCCAGTACTTC
>TRBJ2-3|TRBD2|-|TRBV5-1
CASSLGGVRSTDTQYF
TGCGCCAGCAGCCTGGGGGGGGTCCGTAGCACAGATACGCAGTATTTT
>TRBJ2-5|TRBD1|-|TRBV7-8
CASSLGGRGWSETQYF
TGTGCCAGCAGCTTAGGTGGCAGGGGGTGGTCGGAGACCCAGTACTTC
>TRBJ2-4|TRBD1|-|TRBV6-1
CASSEPGGGWTGQYF
TGTGCCAGCAGTGAACCGGGCGGAGGCTGGACAGGGCAGTACTTC
>TRBJ2-4|-|-|TRBV6-5
CASTDIPKNIQYF
TGTGCCAGCACAGACATCCCAAAAAACATTCAGTACTTC
>TRBJ2-7|-|-|TRBV5-6
CASSLGGTYEQYF
TGTGCCAGCAGCTTGGGCGGGACCTACGAGCAGTACTTC
>TRBJ2-3|TRBD2|-|TRBV28
CASSSSSGSADTQYF
TGTGCCAGCAGTTCTTCTAGCGGGAGCGCAGATACGCAGTATTTT
>TRBJ1-6|TRBD1|-|TRBV27
CASSFSTGYNSPLHF
TGTGCCAGCAGTTTCTCGACAGGGTATAATTCACCCCTCCACTTT
>TRBJ2-1|-|-|TRBV14
CASSQGGYFNEQFF
TGTGCCAGCAGCCAAGGCGGCTATTTCAATGAGCAGTTCTTC
>TRBJ2-7|-|-|TRBV18
CASSPSAGAREQYF
TGTGCCAGCTCACCATCGGCGGGGGCCCGGGAGCAGTACTTC
>TRBJ2-5|TRBD1|-|TRBV19
CASSSPGTGLQTQYF
TGTGCCAGTAGTTCCCCCGGGACAGGGTTACAGACCCAGTACTTC
>TRBJ2-7|TRBD2|once|TRBV11-2
CASSLAGGDSYEQYF
TGTGCCAGCAGCTTGGCGGGGGGAGATTCCTACGAGCAGTACTTC
>TRBJ2-2|-|once|TRBV5-8
CASSLELASGQISGELFF
TGTGCCAGCAGCTTGGAATTGGCCAGCGGTCAGATATCCGGGGAGCTGTTTTTT
>TRBJ1-1|-|-|TRBV5-1
CASSVRVDTEAFF
TGCGCCAGCAGTGTCAGGGTGGACACTGAAGCTTTCTTT
>TRBJ1-1|TRBD1|-|TRBV28
CASSQTGYPEAFF
TGTGCCAGCAGTCAGACAGGGTACCCTGAAGCTTTCTTT
>TRBJ2-2|TRBD2|once|TRBV5-8
CASSYPGLEGITGELFF
TGTGCCAGCAGCTACCCGGGACTAGAGGGGATCACCGGGGAGCTGTTTTTT
>TRBJ1-2|-|once|TRBV15
CATSRGGGEGYTF
TGTGCCACCAGCAGGGGAGGGGGAGAAGGCTACACCTTC
>TRBJ1-6|TRBD1|-|TRBV5-6
CASSLRVGTGGSPLHF
TGTGCCAGCAGCTTACGCGTTGGGACAGGGGGTTCACCCCTCCACTTT
>TRBJ1-1|TRBD1|-|TRBV28
CASSLGYQGAGTEAFF
TGTGCCAGCAGTTTAGGGTATCAGGGGGCGGGTACTGAAGCTTTCTTT
>TRBJ2-7|TRBD2|-|TRBV4-3
CASSQELAGGLYEQYF
TGCGCCAGCAGCCAAGAACTAGCGGGAGGACTCTACGAGCAGTACTTC
>TRBJ1-5|TRBD1|-|TRBV19
CASTRRGTGINQPQHF
TGTGCCAGTACCCGAAGGGGGACAGGGATTAATCAGCCCCAGCATTTT
>TRBJ1-2|-|-|TRBV28
CASSSPGGSGYTF
TGTGCCAGCAGTTCCCCCGGGGGATCTGGCTACACCTTC
>TRBJ2-7|-|-|TRBV27
CASSSWGGYSSYEQYF
TGTGCCAGCAGCTCATGGGGCGGTTATAGCTCCTACGAGCAGTACTTC
>TRBJ2-7|-|-|TRBV13
CASSLRRLQSYEQYF
TGTGCCAGCAGCTTAAGGAGGTTACAATCCTACGAGCAGTACTTC
>TRBJ2-3|-|-|TRBV6-4
CASSDGVGGGTDTQYF
TGTGCCAGCAGTGACGGTGTGGGAGGAGGGACAGATACGCAGTATTTT
>TRBJ2-1|TRBD1|-|TRBV7-6
CASSSRRTGKNEQFF
TGTGCCAGCAGCTCCCGAAGGACAGGAAAAAATGAGCAGTTCTTC
>TRBJ2-7|TRBD1|once|TRBV30
CAWSVRRTGRYYEQYF
TGTGCCTGGAGTGTACGGCGGACAGGGAGATACTACGAGCAGTACTTC
>TRBJ2-1|TRBD2|-|TRBV27
CASSGSGRGSDEQFF
TGTGCCAGCAGTGGGAGCGGGAGAGGCTCCGATGAGCAGTTCTTC
>TRBJ2-3|TRBD1|-|TRBV11-1
CASSLGQGLRDTQYF
TGTGCCAGCAGCTTAGGACAGGGGTTGAGAGATACGCAGTATTTT
>TRBJ1-3|-|-|TRBV7-2
CASSPVGANTIYF
TGTGCCAGCAGCCCCGTGGGGGCGAACACCATATATTTT
>TRBJ2-1|TRBD2|few|TRBV6-1
CAISPLAVDNEQFF
TGTGCCATCTCTCCGCTAGCGGTAGACAATGAGCAGTTCTTC
>TRBJ2-1|TRBD2|-|TRBV7-2
CASSFTSGSLEQFF
TGTGCCAGCAGCTTCACTAGCGGGAGCCTCGAGCAGTTCTTC
>TRBJ1-5|-|-|TRBV6-5
CASKGGGNQPQHF
TGTGCCAGCAAGGGGGGGGGCAATCAGCCCCAGCATTTT
>TRBJ1-6|-|-|TRBV30
CAWSTDRGQWVRSPLHF
TGTGCCTGGAGTACAGACCGAGGACAGTGGGTCAGATCACCCCTCCACTTT
>TRBJ2-7|TRBD2|-|TRBV6-1
CASSEGLPSYEQYF
TGTGCCAGCAGTGAGGGACTACCCTCCTACGAGCAGTACTTC